These T cell receptor beta chains were read from a single sample in a study of T cell repertoires in cytomegalovirus infection. TCRdb analysed the reads with MiXCR anew, one entry per CDR3 protein. The profile shows around 200,000 distinct CDR3 sequences, approximately 18% of them singletons. Input material: CD8+ T cells from PBMCs. The receptor source for this set is a human donor in good health (CMV status not recorded). Some clones in this sample may be carry-over from other donors' samples. The CDR3 runs from the conserved cysteine through the conserved F or W. Each record gives: clone size, V gene, J gene, CDR3 protein. Size is stated for part of the rows, as once, few or many counts, or as a class when the clone is expanded.

>few|TRBV7-6|TRBJ2-3
CASSLLILGDTQYF
>.|TRBV6-8|TRBJ1-3
CASWIAAGNTIYF
>many|TRBV28|TRBJ2-3
CASSQDLKSTDTQYF
>.|TRBV7-2|TRBJ1-1
CASSSPFLGVNTEAFF
>.|TRBV20-1|TRBJ1-2
CSAALRRTVNYGYTF
>.|TRBV28|TRBJ1-3
CASSYVLQGDYGNTIYF
>few|TRBV11-3|TRBJ2-3
CASSFAGLAATQYF
>few|TRBV19|TRBJ2-7
CASSVTTSGAIEQYF
>few|TRBV10-3|TRBJ2-3
CAIGPDRGDDTQYF
>.|TRBV14|TRBJ2-1
CASSQGDPLPVPVF
>few|TRBV5-1|TRBJ2-3
CASRTPLPTDTQYF
>many|TRBV29-1|TRBJ2-7
CSVDPTGSEQYF
>few|TRBV7-9|TRBJ2-4
CASSLGDSLTKNIQYF
>.|TRBV4-1|TRBJ1-1
CASSPPPGTNTEAFF
>few|TRBV7-9|TRBJ2-7
CASSVGHPYEQYF
>.|TRBV4-2|TRBJ2-1
CASSPGGNPTQFF
>few|TRBV7-6|TRBJ2-2
CASSRDIRSGELFF
>few|TRBV6-2/TRBV6-3|TRBJ1-5
CASSLRGDLGTPQHF
>few|TRBV12-3/TRBV12-4|TRBJ2-2
CASSLPGGGASTGELFF
>few|TRBV10-3|TRBJ2-2
CAISESDGGNTGELFF